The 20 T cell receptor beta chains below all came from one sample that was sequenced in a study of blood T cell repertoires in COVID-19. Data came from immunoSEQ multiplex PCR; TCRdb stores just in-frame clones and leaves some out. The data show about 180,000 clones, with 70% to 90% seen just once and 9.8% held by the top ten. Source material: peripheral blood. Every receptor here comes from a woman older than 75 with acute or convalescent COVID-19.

CDR3 DNA: TGTGCCAGCAGTTCTATTAGGGGGCGCCCCACTGAAGCTTTCTTT. Amino acids: CASSSIRGRPTEAFF. V and J are TRBV27 and TRBJ1-1; 7 bases agree with TRBD1. J lost 4 bases, V lost 4 bases, and 9 bases had no gene match. The CDR3 runs to 15 residues. CDR1 MNHEY and CDR2 SMNVEV come from the germline V gene (reference sequence).

This CDR3 is CATSRDAAYNEQFF. For the CDR3, the DNA is TGTGCCACCAGCAGAGACGCCGCGTACAATGAGCAGTTCTTC. This chain uses TRBV15 with TRBJ2-1, with D uncertain. CDR3 size: 14 residues. Between the trimmed V and J ends, which lost 0 bases and 4 bases, there was a span of 7 bases. The germline CDR1 and CDR2 sequences are LNHNV and YYDKDF (reference sequence).

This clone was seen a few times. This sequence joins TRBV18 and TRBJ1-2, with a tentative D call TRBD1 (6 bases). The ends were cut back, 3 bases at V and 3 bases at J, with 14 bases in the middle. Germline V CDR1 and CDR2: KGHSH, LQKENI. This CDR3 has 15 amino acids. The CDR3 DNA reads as TGTGCCAGCTCACCGCCAGGGGCGTTCGACTATGGCTACACCTTC. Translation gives CASSPPGAFDYGYTF.

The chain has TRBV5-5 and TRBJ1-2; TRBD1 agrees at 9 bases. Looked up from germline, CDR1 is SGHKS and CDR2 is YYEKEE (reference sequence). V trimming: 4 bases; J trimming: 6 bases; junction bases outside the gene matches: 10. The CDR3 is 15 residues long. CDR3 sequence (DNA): TGTGCCAGCAGCGCAACCACGTGGGACAGGGATGGCTACACCTTC. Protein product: CASSATTWDRDGYTF.

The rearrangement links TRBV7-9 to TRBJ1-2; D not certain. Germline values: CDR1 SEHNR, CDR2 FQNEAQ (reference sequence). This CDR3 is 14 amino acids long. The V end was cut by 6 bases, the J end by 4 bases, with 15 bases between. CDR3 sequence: CASSPSGEIYGYTF. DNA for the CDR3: TGTGCCAGCAGTCCAAGCGGCGAAATCTATGGCTACACCTTC.

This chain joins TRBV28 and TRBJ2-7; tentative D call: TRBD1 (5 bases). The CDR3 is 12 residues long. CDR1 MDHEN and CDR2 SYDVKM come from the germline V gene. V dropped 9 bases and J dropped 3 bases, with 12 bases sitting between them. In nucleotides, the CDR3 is TGTGCCAGTGGGGCCCCTTTCTACGAGCAGTACTTC. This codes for CASGAPFYEQYF.

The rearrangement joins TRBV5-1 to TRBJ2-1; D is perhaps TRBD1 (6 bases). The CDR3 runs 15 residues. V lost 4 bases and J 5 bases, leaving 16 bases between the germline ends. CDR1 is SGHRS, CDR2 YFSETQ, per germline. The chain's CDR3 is CASSRQDSLHNEQFF. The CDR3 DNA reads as TGCGCCAGCAGCCGTCAGGACAGTCTCCACAATGAGCAGTTCTTC.

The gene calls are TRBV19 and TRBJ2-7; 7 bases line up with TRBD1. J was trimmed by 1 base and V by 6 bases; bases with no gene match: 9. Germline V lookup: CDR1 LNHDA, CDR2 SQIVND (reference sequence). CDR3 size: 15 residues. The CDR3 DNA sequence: TGTGCCAGTAGAGTTGGGACAGTGGGGTCCTACGAGCAGTACTTC. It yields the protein CASRVGTVGSYEQYF.

The CDR3 region is CASNQRTGGNTIYF. DNA of the CDR3: TGTGCCAGCAACCAAAGGACAGGAGGAAACACCATATATTTT. V gene TRBV6-5 combines with J gene TRBJ1-3; 7 nucleotides agree with TRBD1. After removal of 7 bases from V and 4 bases from J, the junction contained 7 bases not matched to a gene. The CDR3 contains 14 residues. The germline V gene encodes CDR1 MNHEY and CDR2 SVGAGI.

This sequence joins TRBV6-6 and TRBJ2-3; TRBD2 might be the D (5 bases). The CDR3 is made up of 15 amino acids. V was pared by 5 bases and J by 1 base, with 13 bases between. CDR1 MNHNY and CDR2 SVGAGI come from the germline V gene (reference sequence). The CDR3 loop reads CASSTRRGGTDTQYF. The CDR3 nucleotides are TGTGCCAGCAGTACCCGCCGGGGAGGCACAGATACGCAGTATTTT.

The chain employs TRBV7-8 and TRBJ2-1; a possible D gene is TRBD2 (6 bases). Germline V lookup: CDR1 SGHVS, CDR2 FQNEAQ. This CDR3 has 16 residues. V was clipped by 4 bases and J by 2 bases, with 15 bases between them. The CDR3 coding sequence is TGTGCCAGCAGCTACGCCGGGACTCAGACCTACAATGAGCAGTTCTTC. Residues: CASSYAGTQTYNEQFF.

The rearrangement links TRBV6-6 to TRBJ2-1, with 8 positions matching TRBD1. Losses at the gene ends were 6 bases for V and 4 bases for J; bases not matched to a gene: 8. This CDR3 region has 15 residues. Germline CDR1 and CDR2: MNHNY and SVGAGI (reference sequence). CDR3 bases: TGTGCCAGCAGCCAAGGACAGGGCCCGTACAATGAGCAGTTCTTC. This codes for CASSQGQGPYNEQFF.

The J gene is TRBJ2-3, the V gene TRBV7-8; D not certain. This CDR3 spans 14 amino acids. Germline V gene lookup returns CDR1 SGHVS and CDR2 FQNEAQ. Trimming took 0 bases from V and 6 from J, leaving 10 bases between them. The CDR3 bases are TGTGCCAGCAGCTTAGCGGGCGACCTTGATACGCAGTATTTT. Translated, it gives CASSLAGDLDTQYF.

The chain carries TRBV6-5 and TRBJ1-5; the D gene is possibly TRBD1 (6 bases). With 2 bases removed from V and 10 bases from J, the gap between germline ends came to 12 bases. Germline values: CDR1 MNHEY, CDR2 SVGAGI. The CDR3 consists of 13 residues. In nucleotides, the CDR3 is TGTGCCAGCAGTTACAGGGGGGGGACTCCCCAGCATTTT. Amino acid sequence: CASSYRGGTPQHF.

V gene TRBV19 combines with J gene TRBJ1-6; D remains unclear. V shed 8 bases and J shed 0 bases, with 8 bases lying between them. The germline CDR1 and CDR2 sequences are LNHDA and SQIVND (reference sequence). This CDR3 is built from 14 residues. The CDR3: CASHHSSYNSPLHF. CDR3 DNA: TGTGCCAGTCACCACAGCTCCTATAATTCACCCCTCCACTTT.

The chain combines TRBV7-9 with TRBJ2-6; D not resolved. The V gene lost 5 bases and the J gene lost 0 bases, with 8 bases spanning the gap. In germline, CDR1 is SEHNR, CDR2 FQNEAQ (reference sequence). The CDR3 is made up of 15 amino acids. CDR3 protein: CASSLVVSGANVLTF. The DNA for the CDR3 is TGTGCCAGCAGCCTAGTAGTCTCTGGGGCCAACGTCCTGACTTTC.

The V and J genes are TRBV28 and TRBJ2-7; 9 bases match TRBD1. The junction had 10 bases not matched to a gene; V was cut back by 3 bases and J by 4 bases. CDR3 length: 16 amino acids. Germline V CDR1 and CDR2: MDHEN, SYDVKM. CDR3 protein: CASSFSGGTGWYEQYF. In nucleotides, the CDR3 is TGTGCCAGCAGTTTCAGTGGGGGGACAGGGTGGTACGAGCAGTACTTC. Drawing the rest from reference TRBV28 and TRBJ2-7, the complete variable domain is DVKVTQSSRYLVKRTGEKVFLECVQDMDHENMFWYRQDPGLGLRLIYFSYDVKMKEKGDIPEGYSVSREKKERFSLILESASTNQTSMYLCASSFSGGTGWYEQYFGPGTRLTVT.

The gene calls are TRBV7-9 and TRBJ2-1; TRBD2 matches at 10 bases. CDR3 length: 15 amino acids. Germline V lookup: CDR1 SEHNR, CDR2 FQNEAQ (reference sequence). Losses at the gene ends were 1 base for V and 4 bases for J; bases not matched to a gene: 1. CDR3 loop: CASSLVSGGYNEQFF. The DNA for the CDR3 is TGTGCCAGCAGCTTAGTTAGCGGGGGGTACAATGAGCAGTTCTTC.

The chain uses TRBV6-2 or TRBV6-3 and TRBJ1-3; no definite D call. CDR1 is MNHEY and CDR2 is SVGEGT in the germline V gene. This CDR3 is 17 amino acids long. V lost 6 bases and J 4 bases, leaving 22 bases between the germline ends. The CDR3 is CASSILGGAFSGNTIYF. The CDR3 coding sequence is TGTGCCAGCAGCATCCTTGGCGGAGCATTCTCGGGAAACACCATATATTTT.

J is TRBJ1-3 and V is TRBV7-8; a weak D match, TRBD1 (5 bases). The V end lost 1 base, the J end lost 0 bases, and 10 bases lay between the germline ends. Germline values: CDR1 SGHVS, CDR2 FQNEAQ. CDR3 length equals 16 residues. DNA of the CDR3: TGTGCCAGCAGCTTAGGACAGTTAAGCTCTGGAAACACCATATATTTT. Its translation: CASSLGQLSSGNTIYF.